The T cell receptor beta chain under discussion was sequenced for a study of blood T cell repertoires in COVID-19. Whole-study context: T cells, B-cell-depleted T cells, or PBMCs provided the cDNA or gDNA that served as material.

CDR3 length: 15 residues. With 2 bases removed from V and 3 bases from J, the gap between germline ends came to 12 bases. Per the germline V gene, CDR1 is MNHEY and CDR2 is SVGAGI. Clones were sequenced by immunoSEQ multiplex PCR, and TCRdb holds only the in-frame ones, with some missing. The sample lists fewer than 400,000 clones, roughly 88% occurring once. Those enrolled, adults aged 18 to 89 years, came from some 23 US areas. Sequences were obtained from PBMCs or T cells enriched from blood (not recorded which). This TCR was sampled from a man aged 25 to 40 who had recovered from COVID-19. V usage is TRBV6-5 and J usage is TRBJ2-3; D possibly corresponds to TRBD1 (6 bases). The CDR3 coding sequence is TGTGCCAGCAGTTACCCGGCAGGGGCGACAGATACGCAGTATTTT. Protein product: CASSYPAGATDTQYF.